The 30 T cell receptor beta chains below were found in one sample sequenced in a study of blood T cell repertoires in COVID-19. Sequencing used immunoSEQ multiplex PCR; TCRdb keeps in-frame clones, though not all of them. The sample lists 170,000 or so clones; approximately 87% were seen once. Material: peripheral blood. The source of these receptors is a woman between 65 and 79 years old with COVID-19, enrolled during active disease.

The V gene is TRBV9, the J gene TRBJ1-3; 8 positions agree with TRBD1. The CDR3 loop spans 17 amino acids. Germline-derived CDR1 and CDR2 are SGDLS and YYNGEE. The junction had 10 bases not matched to a gene; V was cut back by 4 bases and J by 1 base. CDR3 DNA: TGTGCCAGCAGCTTACAGACAGGGGCTGGGTCTGGAAACACCATATATTTT. Its protein product is CASSLQTGAGSGNTIYF.

The chain couples TRBV5-1 to TRBJ2-5; a possible D gene is TRBD2 (6 bases). Germline lookup yields CDR1 SGHRS and CDR2 YFSETQ. Trimming removed 6 bases at V and 1 base at J, with 13 bases between. This CDR3 is built from 14 residues. CDR3: CASTPLATQETQYF. DNA of the CDR3: TGCGCCAGCACCCCGCTAGCGACCCAAGAGACCCAGTACTTC.

The CDR3 region has the DNA TGTGCCTGGAGTTCCATCTTCCGGGACAGGGCTCTCTACGAGCAGTACTTC. It encodes CAWSSIFRDRALYEQYF. The chain combines TRBV30 with TRBJ2-7; 9 bases align to TRBD1. The CDR3 runs 17 residues. The germline V gene encodes CDR1 GTSNPN and CDR2 SVGIG (reference sequence). V was pared by 2 bases and J by 3 bases, with 14 bases of the junction left unmatched.

This clone was detected only a few times. This chain connects TRBV5-1 to TRBJ2-1; 11 bases fit TRBD2. CDR1 and CDR2 (germline): SGHRS, YFSETQ. V gave up 4 bases and J gave up 3 bases; unmatched junction bases: 12. This CDR3 contains 18 residues. As DNA, the CDR3 is TGCGCCAGCAGCCTTACCAAGTCCGGGACTAGCGGCTACAATGAGCAGTTCTTC. Its translation is CASSLTKSGTSGYNEQFF.

V is TRBV28 and J is TRBJ1-1; no firm D call. This CDR3 is built from 12 residues. The V end was cut by 6 bases, the J end by 9 bases, with 14 bases between. In germline, CDR1 is MDHEN, CDR2 SYDVKM. CDR3 residues: CASSSAQLKAFF. The CDR3 region has the DNA TGTGCCAGCAGCAGTGCACAGCTAAAAGCTTTCTTT.

The chain links TRBV3-1 (or the pseudogene TRBV3-2) to TRBJ1-2; 12 positions match TRBD1. The V and J ends lost 4 bases and 8 bases, in that order; junction bases with no gene match: 2. CDR3 length equals 13 residues. Germline V gene lookup returns CDR1 LGHDT and CDR2 YNNKEL (reference sequence). The CDR3 DNA follows: TGTGCCAGCAGCCGGGACAGGGGGCGAGGCTACACCTTC. This codes for CASSRDRGRGYTF.

The V call is TRBV6-2 or TRBV6-3, the J call TRBJ2-7; unclear D gene. The V end lost 5 bases, the J end lost 0 bases, and 5 bases lay between the germline ends. In germline, CDR1 is MNHEY, CDR2 SVGEGT. The CDR3 runs 12 residues. The CDR3 spells CASSRPSYEQYF. DNA of the CDR3: TGTGCCAGCAGTCGTCCCTCCTACGAGCAGTACTTC.

V usage is TRBV6-2 or TRBV6-3 and J usage is TRBJ1-2; D gene uncertain. The CDR3 loop spans 14 amino acids. Germline CDR1 reads MNHEY; CDR2 reads SVGEGT. The ends were cut back, 2 bases at V and 0 bases at J, with 7 bases in the middle. The CDR3 loop reads CASSYRGSNYGYTF. The CDR3 nucleotides are TGTGCCAGCAGTTACCGAGGCTCTAACTATGGCTACACCTTC.

The gene calls are TRBV7-8 and TRBJ1-2, with D unclear. The germline gives CDR1 SGHVS, CDR2 FQNEAQ. The CDR3 totals 14 residues. The germline V and J ends were trimmed by 5 bases and 4 bases, with 14 bases remaining between them. CDR3 amino acids: CASSTSRPSYGYTF. CDR3 bases: TGTGCCAGCAGCACCTCCAGGCCCAGCTATGGCTACACCTTC.

This chain joins TRBV19 and TRBJ2-7; 10 bases are a match to TRBD2. Per germline, CDR1 LNHDA and CDR2 SQIVND (reference sequence). The CDR3 loop spans 15 amino acids. Germline trimming cut 2 bases from V and 0 bases from J; bases unmatched to any gene: 1. The CDR3 loop reads CASSILAGGSYEQYF. CDR3 coding DNA: TGTGCCAGTAGTATATTAGCGGGAGGCTCCTACGAGCAGTACTTC.

This clone was seen once. The chain employs TRBV7-2 and TRBJ2-5, with D possibly being TRBD1 (6 bases). CDR3 length: 14 amino acids. Trimming stripped 5 bases from V and 5 bases from J, with 15 bases between. Germline V gene data show CDR1 as SGHTA and CDR2 as FQGNSA. The CDR3 DNA is TGTGCCAGCAGCAGGGGACAACATTCGGAGACCCAGTACTTC. It translates to CASSRGQHSETQYF.

The V and J genes are TRBV30 and TRBJ1-5; D is unresolved. CDR1 is GTSNPN and CDR2 is SVGIG in the germline V gene (reference sequence). The CDR3 is 13 residues long. The germline V and J ends were trimmed by 1 base and 4 bases, with 8 bases remaining between them. CDR3 sequence reads: CAWSEAGNQPQHF. The CDR3, as DNA: TGTGCCTGGAGTGAGGCAGGTAATCAGCCCCAGCATTTT.

The chain recombines TRBV9 with TRBJ2-3, with D possibly TRBD2 on 6 matching bases. The CDR3 has 15 residues. Trimming took off 4 bases at V and 2 bases at J, with 14 bases between the two ends. Germline V gene data show CDR1 as SGDLS and CDR2 as YYNGEE. The CDR3 sequence: CASSFGGVYTDTQYF. As DNA, the CDR3 is TGTGCCAGCAGCTTTGGAGGGGTGTACACAGATACGCAGTATTTT.

The chain uses TRBV4-2 and TRBJ2-1; D might be TRBD2 (5 bases). V was shortened by 4 bases and J by 10 bases, with 17 bases between the two germline ends. Germline CDR1 and CDR2: LGHNA and YNFKEQ. The CDR3 extends over 14 amino acids. The CDR3: CASSPPSGFREQFF. CDR3 DNA sequence: TGTGCCAGCAGCCCCCCCTCGGGGTTCCGGGAGCAGTTCTTC.

The CDR3 is CASRPSTGPPYEQYF. The CDR3 region has the DNA TGTGCCAGCAGGCCCTCGACAGGCCCACCCTACGAGCAGTACTTC. V is TRBV6-5 and J is TRBJ2-7, with D possibly matching TRBD1 (6 bases). The CDR3 consists of 15 residues. The germline V gene encodes CDR1 MNHEY and CDR2 SVGAGI. V was trimmed by 6 bases and J by 2 bases, leaving 17 bases between them.

J is TRBJ1-2 and V is TRBV6-6, with D tentatively TRBD1 (5 bases). The CDR3 sequence is 12 residues long. Trimming removed 6 bases from V and 2 bases from J, with 7 bases in between. Per germline, CDR1 MNHNY and CDR2 SVGAGI (reference sequence). Here the CDR3 DNA reads TGTGCCAGCAGGGAGGGGAACTATGGCTACACCTTC. Its protein is CASREGNYGYTF.

The sample holds one count of this clone. V gene TRBV2 combines with J gene TRBJ1-5; TRBD1 agrees at 7 bases. This CDR3 region has 13 residues. Looked up from germline, CDR1 is SNHLY and CDR2 is FYNNEI. With 6 bases clipped from V and 10 bases from J, the junction kept 9 bases outside the gene matches. The CDR3 DNA is TGTGCCAGCAGGGGAAATCAGGGGGGCCCCCAGCATTTT. Encoded protein: CASRGNQGGPQHF.

CDR3 residues: CASSFVVPGTISYEQYF. Here the CDR3 DNA reads TGTGCCAGCAGCTTCGTGGTTCCCGGGACTATCTCCTACGAGCAGTACTTC. The gene calls are TRBV7-8 and TRBJ2-7; 7 bases are shared with TRBD2. This CDR3 has 17 amino acids. The germline V gene has CDR1 SGHVS and CDR2 FQNEAQ. Losses at the gene ends were 3 bases for V and 0 bases for J; bases not matched to a gene: 11.

In its sample, this clone was seen once. The chain employs TRBV28 and TRBJ2-7, with TRBD1 as a possible D gene (5 bases). The CDR3 totals 12 residues. Germline V gene lookup returns CDR1 MDHEN and CDR2 SYDVKM. V was trimmed by 6 bases and J by 7 bases, leaving 13 bases between them. The CDR3: CASSRTTEEQYF. The CDR3, as DNA: TGTGCCAGCAGCCGAACGACAGAGGAGCAGTACTTC. Supplemented by reference TRBV28 and TRBJ2-7, the full variable domain reads DVKVTQSSRYLVKRTGEKVFLECVQDMDHENMFWYRQDPGLGLRLIYFSYDVKMKEKGDIPEGYSVSREKKERFSLILESASTNQTSMYLCASSRTTEEQYFGPGTRLTVT.

The chain joins TRBV18 to TRBJ2-5, with D possibly TRBD2 on 6 matching bases. V was cut by 3 bases and J by 2 bases, with 16 bases left in between. The CDR3 loop spans 16 amino acids. Germline-derived CDR1 and CDR2 are KGHSH and LQKENI. CDR3 in amino acids: CASSPTRTAGQETQYF. Written as DNA, the CDR3 is TGTGCCAGCTCACCCACACGGACGGCGGGACAAGAGACCCAGTACTTC.

The V gene is TRBV28, the J gene TRBJ1-1, with D perhaps TRBD1 (5 bases). The CDR3 runs to 14 residues. Germline assignment: CDR1 MDHEN and CDR2 SYDVKM. V lost 5 bases and J lost 1, with 11 bases in between. The CDR3 region has the DNA TGTGCCAGCAGTCCCCCGGACACGAACACTGAAGCTTTCTTT. Its translation is CASSPPDTNTEAFF.

This clone was recorded only once. The chain couples TRBV19 to TRBJ2-7; 8 bases match TRBD2. Germline V gene lookup returns CDR1 LNHDA and CDR2 SQIVND (reference sequence). V dropped 6 bases and J dropped 2; count of bases not matched to a gene: 6. CDR3 length: 14 residues. This CDR3 reads CASSASGLAYEQYF. The CDR3 DNA reads TGTGCCAGTAGCGCTAGCGGGCTAGCCTACGAGCAGTACTTC.

The rearrangement uses TRBV10-3 and TRBJ2-7; TRBD1 matches 12 bases. The germline V gene has CDR1 ENHRY and CDR2 SYGVKD. The V gene end was trimmed by 5 bases and the J gene end by 5 bases; junction bases not matched to a gene: 4. The CDR3 is made up of 14 amino acids. In DNA form, the CDR3 reads TGTGCCATCAGTCCGGGACAGGGGGCTGACGAGCAGTACTTC. It encodes CAISPGQGADEQYF.

The V call is TRBV7-9, the J call TRBJ2-1, with 7 bases that match TRBD1. J lost 3 bases, V lost 6 bases, and 2 bases had no gene match. This CDR3 contains 13 residues. CDR1 is SEHNR and CDR2 is FQNEAQ in the germline V gene (reference sequence). The CDR3 bases are TGTGCCAGCAGTAGGGACAGCTACAATGAGCAGTTCTTC. Translating it yields CASSRDSYNEQFF.

This chain connects TRBV5-1 to TRBJ2-1; 9 bases match TRBD2. After removal of 4 bases from V and 5 bases from J, the junction contained 10 bases not matched to a gene. The CDR3 is 16 residues long. Germline values: CDR1 SGHRS, CDR2 YFSETQ. CDR3 protein: CASSRLAGEVHNEQFF. The CDR3 nucleotides read TGCGCCAGCAGCCGATTAGCGGGAGAAGTACACAATGAGCAGTTCTTC.

The CDR3 sequence: CASSIRTGGFYEQYF. CDR3 sequence (DNA): TGTGCCAGCAGTATACGGACAGGGGGCTTCTACGAGCAGTACTTC. The chain carries TRBV28 and TRBJ2-7; the match to TRBD1 covers 11 bases. The germline V gene encodes CDR1 MDHEN and CDR2 SYDVKM. With 5 bases clipped from V and 3 bases from J, the junction kept 6 bases outside the gene matches. This CDR3 comprises 15 residues.

The J gene is TRBJ1-6, the V gene TRBV3-1 (or the pseudogene TRBV3-2), with a weak D call TRBD1 (5 bases). Per germline, CDR1 LGHDT and CDR2 YNNKEL (reference sequence). CDR3 length: 13 amino acids. V was trimmed by 2 bases and J by 9 bases, leaving 8 bases between them. The CDR3, as DNA: TGTGCCAGCAGCCAAATCCAGGGTTCACCCCTCCACTTT. The encoded protein is CASSQIQGSPLHF.

This clone showed up just a few times. The chain is built from TRBV5-1 and TRBJ2-5; TRBD1 agrees at 9 bases. Per germline, CDR1 SGHRS and CDR2 YFSETQ. V dropped 3 bases and J dropped 5; count of bases not matched to a gene: 8. This CDR3 is built from 15 residues. The CDR3 loop reads CASSSTGGFHETQYF. The CDR3 DNA reads as TGCGCCAGCAGCTCGACAGGGGGATTTCATGAGACCCAGTACTTC.

V gene TRBV2 combines with J gene TRBJ1-2; D gene unclear. Germline CDR1 is SNHLY and CDR2 is FYNNEI. This CDR3 region has 14 residues. V gave up 6 bases and J gave up 4 bases, with 15 bases separating them. In DNA form, the CDR3 reads TGTGCCAGCAGCCGGGAGAGGTCCGTCTATGGCTACACCTTC. Amino acid sequence: CASSRERSVYGYTF.

The gene calls are TRBV7-9 and TRBJ1-5; unclear D gene. This CDR3 spans 13 amino acids. Looked up from germline, CDR1 is SEHNR and CDR2 is FQNEAQ (reference sequence). Trimming removed 1 base from V and 5 bases from J, with 6 bases in between. CDR3 sequence: CASSLGRDQPQHF. CDR3 DNA sequence: TGTGCCAGCAGCTTAGGTCGAGATCAGCCCCAGCATTTT.